This T cell receptor (beta chain) originates from a study of blood T cell repertoires in COVID-19. The repertoire was sequenced with immunoSEQ multiplex PCR; TCRdb's copy has only in-frame clones and lacks some. The data contain some 300,000 clones, approximately 86% of them singletons. This clonotype was sampled from a woman in her fifties or sixties with active or convalescent COVID-19. Material: peripheral blood.

CDR3 coding DNA: TGTGCCAGCAGCCAAGAGGGTGGGAGGACAGATACGCAGTATTTT. This codes for CASSQEGGRTDTQYF. The rearrangement joins TRBV4-2 to TRBJ2-3; a possible D gene is TRBD2 (6 bases). CDR1 is LGHNA and CDR2 is YNFKEQ in the germline V gene. This CDR3 is built from 15 residues. Trimming took 0 bases from V and 3 from J, leaving 10 bases between them.